One sample yielded the 22 T cell receptor beta chains listed below, sequenced in a study of blood T cell repertoires in COVID-19. Here immunoSEQ multiplex PCR was the method, and the copy in TCRdb shows in-frame clones only, minus some. Of some 460,000 clones listed, around 90% were seen once; the top ten hold around 1.8%. The sequenced material came from PBMCs or T cells enriched from blood (not recorded which). The receptors originated from a woman aged 18-29 years with acute COVID-19.

The CDR3 reads CASSLIPWTSGGNNEQFF. The CDR3 nucleotides read TGTGCCAGCAGCTTAATCCCGTGGACTAGCGGGGGGAACAATGAGCAGTTCTTC. V and J are TRBV7-3 and TRBJ2-1; TRBD2 aligns across 14 bases. This CDR3 comprises 18 residues. J lost 5 bases, V lost 1 base, and 7 bases had no gene match. Germline CDR1 is SGHTA and CDR2 is FQGTGA.

This sequence joins TRBV20-1 and TRBJ2-7, with a tentative D call TRBD2 (5 bases). V lost 3 bases to trimming and J lost 0 bases, with 15 bases between them. The CDR3 is made up of 15 amino acids. CDR1 DFQATT and CDR2 SNEGSKA come from the germline V gene (reference sequence). This chain's CDR3 is CSASARRKSSYEQYF. CDR3 DNA sequence: TGCAGTGCTAGTGCGCGGAGGAAAAGCTCCTACGAGCAGTACTTC.

This clone showed up just a few times. The V call is TRBV5-1, the J call TRBJ2-5; 7 bases are shared with TRBD2. The trim removed 0 bases at V and 7 bases at J, leaving 9 bases unmatched. The CDR3 length is 15 residues. Germline assignment: CDR1 SGHRS and CDR2 YFSETQ. The CDR3 bases are TGCGCCAGCAGCTTGGAGCTAGCGGATTCGGGGACCCAGTACTTC. Translation: CASSLELADSGTQYF.

The V call is TRBV28, the J call TRBJ2-7; 7 nucleotides agree with TRBD1. CDR3 size: 14 residues. Germline V CDR1 and CDR2: MDHEN, SYDVKM. V shed 6 bases, J shed 5 bases, and the junction held 10 bases outside the gene matches. The DNA for the CDR3 is TGTGCCAGCAGCGAACTCCTGACAGGGAACGAGCAGTACTTC. It yields the protein CASSELLTGNEQYF.

The chain joins TRBV2 to TRBJ2-2; D is perhaps TRBD2 (6 bases). The V and J ends lost 0 bases and 5 bases respectively, with 16 bases between them. From germline, CDR1 is SNHLY and CDR2 FYNNEI. CDR3 length equals 17 residues. This CDR3 reads CASSEASVRERTGELFF. CDR3 bases: TGTGCCAGCAGTGAAGCGAGTGTTCGGGAGCGGACCGGGGAGCTGTTTTTT.

The gene calls are TRBV11-3 and TRBJ1-1; the match to TRBD1 covers 8 bases. The length of the CDR3 is 13 residues. Germline values: CDR1 SGHNT, CDR2 YENEEA. V lost 5 bases, J lost 3 bases, and 2 bases stayed unmatched. The CDR3 bases are TGTGCCAGCAGCCCCAGGGGGCACACTGAAGCTTTCTTT. Translation: CASSPRGHTEAFF.

The chain links TRBV3-1 (or the pseudogene TRBV3-2) to TRBJ1-6; D unresolved. V was clipped by 1 base and J by 7 bases, with 5 bases between them. Germline loops: CDR1 LGHDT, CDR2 YNNKEL (reference sequence). This CDR3 contains 13 residues. CDR3 DNA sequence: TGTGCCAGCAGCCAAGTCACAAATTCACCCCTCCACTTT. It is translated as CASSQVTNSPLHF.

V gene TRBV30 combines with J gene TRBJ2-2; D might be TRBD1 (5 bases). The V end lost 0 bases, the J end lost 9 bases, and 11 bases lay between the germline ends. The CDR3 sequence is 13 residues long. Germline CDR1 reads GTSNPN; CDR2 reads SVGIG (reference sequence). CDR3 bases: TGTGCCTGGAGTGTACAAGGGGCATGGGAGCTGTTTTTT. It encodes CAWSVQGAWELFF. The variable domain in full, completed from reference TRBV30 and TRBJ2-2, reads SQTIHQWPATLVQPVGSPLSLECTVEGTSNPNLYWYRQAAGRGLQLLFYSVGIGQISSEVPQNLSASRPQDRQFILSSKKLLLSDSGFYLCAWSVQGAWELFFGEGSRLTVL.

This sequence joins TRBV4-2 and TRBJ2-1, with D hard to call. Looked up from germline, CDR1 is LGHNA and CDR2 is YNFKEQ. V was pared by 0 bases and J by 10 bases, with 10 bases between. This CDR3 has 13 residues. The CDR3 loop reads CASSQEFSVEQFF. CDR3 DNA sequence: TGTGCCAGCAGCCAAGAGTTTTCGGTAGAGCAGTTCTTC.

This clone was seen a few times. This sequence joins TRBV6-5 and TRBJ1-6, with TRBD1 as a possible D gene (5 bases). The CDR3 length is 13 residues. The germline CDR1 and CDR2 sequences are MNHEY and SVGAGI. V was shortened by 8 bases and J by 9 bases, with 14 bases between the two germline ends. DNA of the CDR3: TGTGCCAGCTTTACGGGGGACGGTTCACCCCTCCACTTT. It codes for CASFTGDGSPLHF.

The chain couples TRBV18 to TRBJ2-5; perhaps TRBD2 as D (5 bases). V lost 3 bases to trimming and J lost 5 bases, with 10 bases between them. The CDR3 is 13 residues long. The germline CDR1 and CDR2 sequences are KGHSH and LQKENI. CDR3 DNA sequence: TGTGCCAGCTCACCTCGGGAAAGGGAGACCCAGTACTTC. As protein: CASSPRERETQYF.

The rearrangement uses TRBV30 and TRBJ1-1; D may be TRBD1 (5 bases). The CDR3 has 13 residues. Germline-derived CDR1 and CDR2 are GTSNPN and SVGIG (reference sequence). V lost 4 bases, J lost 12 bases, and 21 bases lay in between. The CDR3 loop reads CAWIGASTLLTFF. For the CDR3, the DNA is TGTGCCTGGATTGGGGCATCTACCCTGTTGACTTTCTTT.

This sequence joins TRBV7-6 and TRBJ1-1, with 7 bases matching TRBD1. CDR1 SGHVS and CDR2 FNYEAQ come from the germline V gene. The CDR3 sequence is 14 residues long. The trim removed 3 bases at V and 1 base at J, leaving 2 bases unmatched. The chain's CDR3 is CASSLGQTNTEAFF. CDR3 coding DNA: TGTGCCAGCAGCTTGGGACAGACGAACACTGAAGCTTTCTTT.

This clone was counted between two and nine times. The chain employs TRBV6-2 or TRBV6-3 and TRBJ2-2; D perhaps matches TRBD2 (5 bases). The CDR3 length is 14 residues. CDR1 MNHEY and CDR2 SVGEGT come from the germline V gene. Trimming removed 5 bases at V and 6 bases at J, with 13 bases between. The CDR3 coding sequence is TGTGCCAGCAGTCCGGCGGGTGTGTCCGGGGAGCTGTTTTTT. Protein sequence: CASSPAGVSGELFF.

CDR3 DNA: TGTGCCAGTAGTATACATACAGTGAACACTGAAGCTTTCTTT. Its translation: CASSIHTVNTEAFF. The rearrangement uses TRBV19 and TRBJ1-1, with D uncertain. Trimming stripped 2 bases from V and 0 bases from J, with 7 bases between. Germline loops: CDR1 LNHDA, CDR2 SQIVND (reference sequence). The CDR3 runs to 14 residues.

Worth noting for this clone: Other DNA sequences within the sample encode an identical CDR3. This sequence joins TRBV6-5 and TRBJ2-7; D might be TRBD2 (6 bases). V was cut by 0 bases and J by 4 bases, with 10 bases left in between. This CDR3 spans 14 amino acids. Germline-derived CDR1 and CDR2 are MNHEY and SVGAGI. CDR3 sequence: CASSYSGGSYEQYF. The CDR3 region has the DNA TGTGCCAGCAGTTACTCTGGGGGGAGTTACGAGCAGTACTTC.

For the CDR3, the DNA is TGTGCCAGCAGCTTAGAAGGGGTCCACACCGGGGAGCTGTTTTTT. The encoded protein is CASSLEGVHTGELFF. The chain is built from TRBV11-2 and TRBJ2-2, with D perhaps matching TRBD1 (5 bases). Per the germline V gene, CDR1 is SGHAT and CDR2 is FQNNGV. CDR3 length: 15 residues. Trimming removed 0 bases from V and 3 bases from J, with 8 bases in between.

The chain uses TRBV6-6 and TRBJ2-2, with 7 bases matching TRBD2. The CDR3 loop spans 15 amino acids. V was pared by 5 bases and J by 2 bases, with 5 bases of the junction left unmatched. From germline, CDR1 is MNHNY and CDR2 SVGAGI (reference sequence). The CDR3 DNA follows: TGTGCCAGCAGTCGCAGCGGGGATAACACCGGGGAGCTGTTTTTT. It codes for CASSRSGDNTGELFF.

With regard to this clone: The sample has other DNA sequences that encode this CDR3 too. The V gene is TRBV2, the J gene TRBJ1-5, with TRBD1 identical over 7 bases. The germline V gene has CDR1 SNHLY and CDR2 FYNNEI. Unmatched junction bases numbered 1, after V lost 4 bases and J lost 1 base. CDR3 size: 14 residues. DNA of the CDR3: TGTGCCAGCAGTGGACAGGGCAGCAATCAGCCCCAGCATTTT. It yields the protein CASSGQGSNQPQHF.

This chain connects TRBV29-1 to TRBJ2-5; 7 bases fit TRBD2. Trimming cost V 4 bases and J 5 bases; bases outside gene matches: 10. The germline gives CDR1 SQVTM, CDR2 ANQGSEA. CDR3 length: 14 residues. DNA of the CDR3: TGCAGCGTTGTGGGCGGGAGCACCCGCGAGACCCAGTACTTC. Encoded protein: CSVVGGSTRETQYF.

The rearrangement uses TRBV9 and TRBJ1-6; 10 bases line up with TRBD1. Germline V gives CDR1 SGDLS, CDR2 YYNGEE. The V segment lost 0 bases and the J segment 7 bases; nucleotides outside the gene matches: 1. The CDR3 sequence is 15 residues long. The CDR3 DNA reads as TGTGCCAGCAGCGTAGAGGGACAGGGGAATTCACCCCTCCACTTT. As protein: CASSVEGQGNSPLHF.

V usage is TRBV18 and J usage is TRBJ2-2; D may be TRBD1 (5 bases). V was trimmed by 1 base and J by 2 bases, leaving 17 bases between them. Germline lookup yields CDR1 KGHSH and CDR2 LQKENI. The CDR3 is 18 residues long. The CDR3 loop is CASSPRSTANLNTGELFF. For the CDR3, the DNA is TGTGCCAGCTCACCACGATCGACAGCAAATCTAAACACCGGGGAGCTGTTTTTT.